The clone carrying this TCR beta chain has just a few counts. The sample originates from a study of blood T cell repertoires in COVID-19. Across the whole study: Sites in the United States, Italy and Spain provided acute and convalescent COVID-19 samples. PBMCs, B-cell-depleted T cells, or T cells provided the cDNA or gDNA that made up the material.

The V end lost 6 bases, the J end lost 2 bases, and 13 bases lay between the germline ends. The CDR3 length is 15 residues. Germline assignment: CDR1 SEHNR and CDR2 FQNEAQ (reference sequence). Measured with immunoSEQ multiplex PCR; TCRdb has only the in-frame clones, and not every one. Of fewer than 500,000 clones listed, around 90% are singletons. What was sequenced was PBMCs or T cells enriched from blood (not recorded which). This receptor was taken from a woman aged 18-35 years with acute COVID-19. V is TRBV7-9 and J is TRBJ1-4; unclear D gene. The CDR3 nucleotides read TGTGCCAGCAGACCTGTAACGGGTACTAATGAAAAACTGTTTTTT. Its protein product is CASRPVTGTNEKLFF.